Below are 19 T cell receptor beta chains sequenced from a single sample in a study of cytomegalovirus exposure and HLA in healthy donors (dated by TCRdb to 2017 to 2019). Library preparation used the immunoSEQ multiplex PCR assay. The multiplex PCR relied on a mix of 60 forward primers for TCR Vbeta segments and 13 reverse primers for TCR Jbeta segments. TCRdb took this table from immuneACCESS and kept in-frame rearrangements with V and J called. Such tables lack part of the clones; where checked against another copy, unresolved V genes explain under half of the gap, and the rest is unexplained. The sample table lists around 150,000 clones, 75% of them with a count of one. Of the sample, about 2.7% is held by the ten largest clones. Sequencing was performed on PBMCs. The receptors derive from a woman between 50 and 59 years old in good health and CMV-seropositive.

The V gene is TRBV2, the J gene TRBJ1-2, with D perhaps TRBD1 (5 bases). CDR3 length: 16 residues. V shed 0 bases and J shed 5 bases, with 16 bases lying between them. The germline gives CDR1 SNHLY, CDR2 FYNNEI. CDR3 in amino acids: CASSEAGQAMIYGYTF. The CDR3 DNA follows: TGTGCCAGCAGTGAAGCGGGGCAGGCAATGATTTATGGCTACACCTTC. Combining the CDR3 with reference TRBV2 and TRBJ1-2 gives the whole variable domain EPEVTQTPSHQVTQMGQEVILRCVPISNHLYFYWYRQILGQKVEFLVSFYNNEISEKSEIFDDQFSVERPDGSNFTLKIRSTKLEDSAMYFCASSEAGQAMIYGYTFGSGTRLTVV.

This clone has a single count. Other DNA sequences in the same sample also yield this CDR3. The chain recombines TRBV9 with TRBJ2-7; 9 bases fit TRBD2. Germline V lookup: CDR1 SGDLS, CDR2 YYNGEE. This CDR3 is 14 amino acids long. The ends lost 3 bases at V and 0 bases at J; junction bases unmatched: 1. The CDR3: CASSATSGSYEQYF. CDR3 nucleotide sequence: TGTGCCAGCAGCGCGACTAGCGGCTCCTACGAGCAGTACTTC.

This chain connects TRBV13 to TRBJ2-5; 7 bases match TRBD2. The V gene's germline CDR1 is PRHDT and CDR2 FYEKMQ (reference sequence). V was pared by 5 bases and J by 2 bases, with 8 bases of the junction left unmatched. This CDR3 contains 15 residues. CDR3 loop: CASSETGTTQETQYF. CDR3 in DNA: TGTGCCAGCAGCGAAACCGGGACTACTCAAGAGACCCAGTACTTC.

The chain combines TRBV5-1 with TRBJ1-1, with TRBD1 matching 8 bases. The CDR3 extends over 17 amino acids. The junction had 16 bases not matched to a gene; V was cut back by 4 bases and J by 5 bases. The V gene's germline CDR1 is SGHRS and CDR2 YFSETQ. This CDR3 reads CASSQSPGTGGGTEAFF. The CDR3 nucleotides read TGCGCCAGCAGCCAATCGCCCGGGACAGGCGGCGGGACTGAAGCTTTCTTT.

This chain uses TRBV4-2 with TRBJ1-1, with D unclear. V gave up 3 bases and J gave up 0 bases, with 8 bases separating them. The germline V gene encodes CDR1 LGHNA and CDR2 YNFKEQ. The CDR3 runs 14 residues. Here the CDR3 reads CASSHFGLNTEAFF. Written as DNA, the CDR3 is TGTGCCAGCAGCCACTTTGGGCTGAACACTGAAGCTTTCTTT.

In its sample, this clone was seen a few times. The chain has TRBV6-5 and TRBJ1-6, with a possible D match to TRBD1 (5 bases). The V end was cut by 2 bases, the J end by 7 bases, with 15 bases between. Germline CDR1 and CDR2: MNHEY and SVGAGI. The CDR3 contains 16 residues. In DNA form, the CDR3 reads TGTGCCAGCAGTTACGACGTGGGGTCAGGGAATTCACCCCTCCACTTT. Translated, it gives CASSYDVGSGNSPLHF.

V and J are TRBV6-5 and TRBJ2-5; D possibly corresponds to TRBD1 (5 bases). The CDR3 spans 14 residues. Trimming took off 2 bases at V and 2 bases at J, with 9 bases between the two ends. Germline V gene lookup returns CDR1 MNHEY and CDR2 SVGAGI. The chain's CDR3 is CASSYGRGQETQYF. Here the CDR3 DNA reads TGTGCCAGCAGTTACGGTAGGGGTCAAGAGACCCAGTACTTC.

This chain uses TRBV5-1 with TRBJ2-7; 9 nucleotides line up with TRBD1. The CDR3 has 14 residues. J lost 5 bases, V lost 4 bases, and 7 bases had no gene match. Germline CDR1 is SGHRS and CDR2 is YFSETQ. The DNA for the CDR3 is TGCGCCAGCAGCACGGGACAGGGCTTTGACGAGCAGTACTTC. Residues: CASSTGQGFDEQYF.

This sequence joins TRBV6-1 and TRBJ1-1, with D perhaps TRBD1 (5 bases). This CDR3 spans 13 amino acids. V lost 3 bases and J lost 4, with 9 bases in between. The germline V gene encodes CDR1 MNHNS and CDR2 SASEGT. CDR3 loop: CASSDRALTEAFF. The CDR3 nucleotides are TGTGCCAGCAGTGACAGGGCTCTCACTGAAGCTTTCTTT.

The chain uses TRBV5-1 and TRBJ2-5; a weak D match, TRBD2 (6 bases). The J call is in doubt because the DNA end fits TRBJ2-7 better. The CDR3 runs 17 residues. CDR1 and CDR2 (germline): SGHRS, YFSETQ. This CDR3 reads CASSLGGLAPFSYEQYF. CDR3 coding DNA: TGCGCCAGCAGCTTGGGGGGACTTGCCCCTTTTAGCTACGAGCAGTACTTC.

This clone was found a few times. The chain links TRBV5-4 to TRBJ2-1, with a tentative D call TRBD2 (6 bases). CDR3 length: 16 amino acids. CDR1 and CDR2 from the germline V gene are SGHNT and YYREEE (reference sequence). V dropped 3 bases and J dropped 0 bases, with 13 bases sitting between them. CDR3 region: CASSSGLRRSYNEQFF. Here the CDR3 DNA reads TGTGCCAGCAGCTCGGGACTTCGACGCTCCTACAATGAGCAGTTCTTC.

The chain links TRBV6-5 to TRBJ1-4; D gene uncertain. The CDR3 runs 15 residues. The V gene lost 2 bases and the J gene lost 3 bases, with 10 bases spanning the gap. Per germline, CDR1 MNHEY and CDR2 SVGAGI. The CDR3 bases are TGTGCCAGCAGTTACGATGGCAGGCCTAATGAAAAACTGTTTTTT. Translation: CASSYDGRPNEKLFF.

As DNA, the CDR3 is TGCGCCAGCCGATTCGGGGAGGGAGGGACTGAAGCTTTCTTT. Residues: CASRFGEGGTEAFF. The chain carries TRBV5-1 and TRBJ1-1; no firm D call. V dropped 7 bases and J dropped 5 bases, with 18 bases sitting between them. The length of the CDR3 is 14 residues. Looked up from germline, CDR1 is SGHRS and CDR2 is YFSETQ. Full variable domain (outside the CDR3, taken from reference TRBV5-1 and TRBJ1-1): KAGVTQTPRYLIKTRGQQVTLSCSPISGHRSVSWYQQTPGQGLQFLFEYFSETQRNKGNFPGRFSGRQFSNSRSEMNVSTLELGDSALYLCASRFGEGGTEAFFGQGTRLTVV.

Concerning this clone: One end of the junction fails to match germline, which may point to a read error. The rearrangement links TRBV7-9 to TRBJ1-1; 10 nucleotides agree with TRBD1. The CDR3 loop spans 12 amino acids. In germline, CDR1 is SEHNR, CDR2 FQNEAQ (reference sequence). The CDR3 is CSSSMDRGVAFF. As DNA, the CDR3 is TGTTCCAGCAGCATGGACAGGGGGGTGGCTTTCTTT.

The CDR3 is CASSLEGAGGGYTF. The DNA for the CDR3 is TGTGCCAGCAGCTTAGAAGGGGCAGGGGGAGGCTACACCTTC. The V and J genes are TRBV7-9 and TRBJ1-2; TRBD1 aligns across 7 bases. Trimming at V came to 1 base and at J to 8 bases, leaving 7 bases not matched to a gene. CDR1 and CDR2 from the germline V gene are SEHNR and FQNEAQ (reference sequence). This CDR3 has 14 residues. The whole variable domain, remainder taken from reference TRBV7-9 and TRBJ1-2, is DTGVSQNPRHKITKRGQNVTFRCDPISEHNRLYWYRQTLGQGPEFLTYFQNEAQLEKSRLLSDRFSAERPKGSFSTLEIQRTEQGDSAMYLCASSLEGAGGGYTFGSGTRLTVV.

The J gene is TRBJ2-7, the V gene TRBV5-4; TRBD2 agrees at 7 bases. Germline assignment: CDR1 SGHNT and CDR2 YYREEE (reference sequence). CDR3 length: 12 residues. V was pared by 4 bases and J by 7 bases, with 5 bases of the junction left unmatched. CDR3 residues: CASSRGEMEQYF. CDR3 in DNA: TGTGCCAGCAGCCGGGGGGAGATGGAGCAGTACTTC.

This chain uses TRBV6-1 with TRBJ1-2; D unclear. The CDR3 extends over 14 amino acids. The germline V gene encodes CDR1 MNHNS and CDR2 SASEGT. Deletions cut 4 bases from V and 2 bases from J, with 11 bases between. The CDR3 loop is CASSVRTGNYGYTF. The CDR3 nucleotides are TGTGCCAGCAGTGTACGGACGGGGAACTATGGCTACACCTTC.

Note on this clone: Other DNA sequences in the same sample also yield this CDR3. J is TRBJ1-1 and V is TRBV29-1, with no clear D. Germline assignment: CDR1 SQVTM and CDR2 ANQGSEA. V was pared by 6 bases and J by 1 base, with 9 bases between. There are 12 residues in the CDR3. The CDR3 DNA reads TGCAGCGTAGATCGGGGGAACACTGAAGCTTTCTTT. Its protein product is CSVDRGNTEAFF.

The chain employs TRBV15 and TRBJ1-4; D is undetermined. Deletions cut 0 bases from V and 8 bases from J, with 16 bases between. The length of the CDR3 is 16 residues. Germline V gene sequence: CDR1 LNHNV, CDR2 YYDKDF (reference sequence). Here the CDR3 DNA reads TGTGCCACCAGCAGAGATCTCTGGGAGAGTAGGGAAAAACTGTTTTTT. Encoded protein: CATSRDLWESREKLFF.